This T cell receptor beta chain was sequenced for a study of Ad26.COV2.S vaccination and SARS-CoV-2 variants. Background on the study: A COV1001 Ad26.COV2.S trial-arm participant provided the sample. In the study, Ad26.COV2.S was injected intramuscularly once, or twice 56 days apart.

Treatment noted: over 15 received Ad26.COV2.S at low or high dose, single or two shots; about five received placebo; per-sample allocation not given. Material that was analyzed had been drawn on day 63 after the first vaccine or placebo injection. With regard to this clone: Antigen unknown.

The repertoire was sequenced with immunoSEQ multiplex PCR; TCRdb's copy has only in-frame clones and lacks some. Of under 550,000 clones listed, around 90% are singletons. Whole-study results and caveats: Researchers reported similar non-spike TCR breadth in vaccine and placebo recipients. It was reported that spike-specific CD8+ and CD4+ T cell responses were substantially broad after vaccination.

The TCR originated in a person between 18 and 59 years old who received the Ad26.COV2.S COVID-19 vaccine or a placebo. The material sequenced was peripheral blood, taken in a trial of Ad26.COV2.S vaccine versus placebo.

The CDR3 sequence: CASSGGGTGELFF. The CDR3 DNA is TGTGCCAGCAGTGGGGGTGGTACCGGGGAGCTGTTTTTT. The V and J genes are TRBV2 and TRBJ2-2; D remains unclear. CDR1 and CDR2 from the germline V gene are SNHLY and FYNNEI. The germline V and J ends were trimmed by 4 bases and 5 bases, with 8 bases remaining between them. The CDR3 contains 13 residues. The full variable domain, its missing parts supplied by reference TRBV2 and TRBJ2-2, is EPEVTQTPSHQVTQMGQEVILRCVPISNHLYFYWYRQILGQKVEFLVSFYNNEISEKSEIFDDQFSVERPDGSNFTLKIRSTKLEDSAMYFCASSGGGTGELFFGEGSRLTVL.